A selection of T cell receptor beta chains follows, all from one sample in a study of cytomegalovirus exposure and HLA in healthy donors. Data came from immunoSEQ multiplex PCR; TCRdb stores just in-frame clones and leaves some out. The table shows some 160,000 clones, with more than 75% occurring only once. Sequenced material: PBMCs. All receptors come from a man aged 18 to 35 in good health and CMV-seronegative. CDR3s include the opening cysteine and the closing phenylalanine or tryptophan. The D gene is left open where the match is weak. Expanded clones are given a class, and other clones once, few, many or no size at all.

j_call v_call clone_size d_call cdr3_nt cdr3_aa
TRBJ1-2 TRBV6-5 NA NA TGTGCCAGCAGTTATGAGGGGGGGAGCTATGGCTACACCTTC CASSYEGGSYGYTF
TRBJ1-1 TRBV11-2 NA NA TGTGCCAGCAGCTTAGGGGCCCGGAACACTGAAGCTTTCTTT CASSLGARNTEAFF
TRBJ2-5 TRBV11-2 NA NA TGTGCCAGCAGCTTGATGGGAGTCGAGACCCAGTACTTC CASSLMGVETQYF
TRBJ2-5 TRBV5-1 once TRBD1 TGCGCCAGCAGCCTCTATTACTCGACAGGGACCGGGGAGACCCAGTACTTC CASSLYYSTGTGETQYF
TRBJ2-2 TRBV6-5 few NA TGTGCCAGCAGTCAAACAGGGACCGGGGAGCTGTTTTTT CASSQTGTGELFF
TRBJ1-1 TRBV6-1 NA NA TGTGCCCTAAGGGCAGGGGAGAACACTGAAGCTTTCTTT CALRAGENTEAFF
TRBJ2-1 TRBV30 NA NA TGTGCCTGGAGTGCCCTTAACAATGAGCAGTTCTTC CAWSALNNEQFF
TRBJ1-1 TRBV19 NA TRBD1 TGTGCCAGTAGTATAGGACAGGGCGGTGAAGCTTTCTTT CASSIGQGGEAFF
TRBJ1-2 TRBV6-6 NA TRBD1 TGTGCCAGCAGTTACTCGAACAGGGGGTACTATGGCTACACCTTC CASSYSNRGYYGYTF
TRBJ1-2 TRBV10-1 NA NA TGCGCCAGCAGTGAGAACGGGAGATATGGCTACACCTTC CASSENGRYGYTF
TRBJ2-3 TRBV5-4 NA TRBD2 TGTGCCAGCTCCGGGCTAGCGGGGGGCGCTAGCACAGATACGCAGTATTTT CASSGLAGGASTDTQYF
TRBJ1-4 TRBV11-3 once TRBD1 TGTGCCAGCAGCTTGTCTGGGACAGGGAATGAAAAACTGTTTTTT CASSLSGTGNEKLFF
TRBJ1-5 TRBV5-1 NA NA TGCGCCAGCAGCCCGATGGAAGGGGTCTCGCCCCAGCATTTT CASSPMEGVSPQHF
TRBJ1-1 TRBV28 NA TRBD1 TGTGCCAGCAGCCAGACAGGGAGGAACACTGAAGCTTTCTTT CASSQTGRNTEAFF
TRBJ2-7 TRBV7-9 NA TRBD2 TGTGCCAGCAGCCGTTTTCTAGCGGGAGACGGTTACGAGCAGTACTTC CASSRFLAGDGYEQYF
TRBJ2-2 TRBV27 NA NA TGTGCCAGCAGTTTAGGACTAACAACCCCGCTGTTTTTT CASSLGLTTPLFF
TRBJ1-5 TRBV19 NA NA TGTGCCAGTAGACTAGGGAGTCAGCCCCAGCATTTT CASRLGSQPQHF
TRBJ2-3 TRBV6-5 NA NA TGTGCCAGCAGCTGGCAGGGAACCTTCACAGATACGCAGTATTTT CASSWQGTFTDTQYF
TRBJ2-1 TRBV5-1 NA NA TGCGCCAGCAGCTTGGCCCCCGGGGACAAATCCTACAATGAGCAGTTCTTC CASSLAPGDKSYNEQFF
TRBJ2-2 TRBV11-3 NA NA TGTGCCAGCAGGGGCGGGACGGAAAACACCGGGGAGCTGTTTTTT CASRGGTENTGELFF
TRBJ1-1 TRBV6-5 NA TRBD1 TGTGCCAGCAGTTACACAGGGGGCGGACGGACTGAAGCTTTCTTT CASSYTGGGRTEAFF
TRBJ2-2 TRBV5-4 NA NA TGTGCCAGCTCTCTAGACCTCTTGGGCGGGGAGCTGTTTTTT CASSLDLLGGELFF
TRBJ2-1 TRBV28 NA NA TGTGCCAGCGGATGGGGCGAGCAGTTCTTC CASGWGEQFF
TRBJ2-3 TRBV2 NA NA TGTGCCAGCAGTGGGTACGGTAGCACAGATACGCAGTATTTT CASSGYGSTDTQYF
TRBJ2-7 TRBV15 NA NA TGTGCCACCAGCAGGGACCTCCGGGGTAGTGGGGCCTACGAGCAGTACTTC CATSRDLRGSGAYEQYF
TRBJ2-3 TRBV5-1 NA TRBD2 TGCGCCAGCAGCACAGTTGGGACTAGCGGGGGGGCCAGCGATACGCAGTATTTT CASSTVGTSGGASDTQYF
TRBJ2-5 TRBV5-1 NA NA TGCGCCAGCAGCTTGGGCCAGGGAGAGACCCAGTACTTC CASSLGQGETQYF
TRBJ2-1 TRBV18 NA NA TGTGCCAGCTCACCTATAGAAAATGAGCAGTTCTTC CASSPIENEQFF
TRBJ1-2 TRBV7-9 NA NA TGTGCCAGCAGCTTATTGGTAGGGAGCTATGGCTACACCTTC CASSLLVGSYGYTF
TRBJ2-1 TRBV5-8 NA NA TGTGCCAGCAGCAAGAGCTCAGGTAGCTCCTACAATGAGCAGTTCTTC CASSKSSGSSYNEQFF
TRBJ1-5 TRBV14 NA TRBD1 TGTGCCAGCAGCCAAACAGGGGGCAATCAGCCCCAGCATTTT CASSQTGGNQPQHF
TRBJ2-3 TRBV7-6 NA TRBD2 TGTGCCAGCAGCTTAGAGCGGCCCACGGGACTAGCCTCAGATACGCAGTATTTT CASSLERPTGLASDTQYF
TRBJ2-2 TRBV19 NA NA TGTGCCAGTAGTATAGCGGGGGCCGGGGAGCTGTTTTTT CASSIAGAGELFF
TRBJ1-2 TRBV7-9 once NA TGTGCCAGCAGCTTAGGCCGCGCAGGGATAGAGTATGGCTACACCTTC CASSLGRAGIEYGYTF
TRBJ1-5 TRBV4-1 NA NA TGCGCCAGCAGCCGGCAGGGTCCCAATCAGCCCCAGCATTTT CASSRQGPNQPQHF
TRBJ1-2 TRBV6-1 NA TRBD1 TGTGCCAGCACTCCGGGACAGGGGCTCTATGGCTACACCTTC CASTPGQGLYGYTF
TRBJ2-2 TRBV7-6 NA NA TGTGCCAGCAGCTTAGGGGTAGCGCGAGCCGGGGAGCTGTTTTTT CASSLGVARAGELFF
TRBJ1-2 TRBV11-2 few NA TGTGCCAGCAGCCCCGGGACATCTTTCTATGGCTACACCTTC CASSPGTSFYGYTF
TRBJ1-4 TRBV5-1 NA TRBD1 TGCGCCAGCAGCGCAGGGGGATCAGGCACTAATGAAAAACTGTTTTTT CASSAGGSGTNEKLFF
TRBJ1-1 TRBV30 NA NA TGTGCCTGGAGTGTAAGGGGGAACACTGAAGCTTTCTTT CAWSVRGNTEAFF
TRBJ1-2 TRBV7-9 NA NA TGTGCCAGCAGCTTACCGATGGGGGCGGGCTACACCTTC CASSLPMGAGYTF
TRBJ2-1 TRBV19 NA NA TGTGCCAGTAGCCCAACAGGGCTCCACAATGAGCAGTTCTTC CASSPTGLHNEQFF
TRBJ1-2 TRBV27 NA NA TGTGCCAGCAGGGAACGGGACACCGCTAACTATGGCTACACCTTC CASRERDTANYGYTF
TRBJ1-3 TRBV6-1 NA NA TGTGCCAGCAATCGGGATTCTGGAAACACCATATATTTT CASNRDSGNTIYF
TRBJ2-1 TRBV6-5 NA NA TGTGCCAGCAGTTATTCTATTTTGTCTGAGCAGTTCTTC CASSYSILSEQFF
TRBJ2-5 TRBV2 NA TRBD1 TGTGCCAGCAGCAGGGACAGCCAAGAGACCCAGTACTTC CASSRDSQETQYF
TRBJ1-5 TRBV5-1 NA NA TGCGCCAGCAGCCCAACAGGGAATAGCAATCAGCCCCAGCATTTT CASSPTGNSNQPQHF
TRBJ2-7 TRBV19 NA NA TGTGCCAGTAGTACCCGACAGGGAGGTGCCTACGAGCAGTACTTC CASSTRQGGAYEQYF
TRBJ1-2 TRBV7-9 NA NA TGTGCCAGCAGCTTCGCCGGGGAAGGAGGCTACACCTTC CASSFAGEGGYTF